A single sample gave rise to the 5 T cell receptor beta chains below, sequenced in a study of Ad26.COV2.S vaccination and SARS-CoV-2 variants. The treatment denotes: 19 received Ad26.COV2.S at low or high dose, single or two shots; roughly five received placebo; per-sample allocation not given. Collection of samples fell on day 63 after the first vaccine or placebo injection. Measured with immunoSEQ multiplex PCR; TCRdb has only the in-frame clones, and not every one. The table includes 430,000 or so clones, 89% detected once. Material: peripheral blood, obtained in a trial of Ad26.COV2.S vaccine versus placebo. These receptors all stem from a person aged 18-60 years who received the Ad26.COV2.S COVID-19 vaccine or a placebo.

The chain recombines TRBV6-5 with TRBJ2-2; D is unresolved. The CDR3 spans 13 residues. Germline CDR1 MNHEY, CDR2 SVGAGI. The ends were cut back, 0 bases at V and 7 bases at J, with 6 bases in the middle. The CDR3 spells CASSYSQVGELFF. CDR3 sequence (DNA): TGTGCCAGCAGTTACTCCCAGGTCGGGGAGCTGTTTTTT.

The rearrangement joins TRBV29-1 to TRBJ2-7, with D uncertain. V lost 2 bases to trimming and J lost 5 bases, with 1 base between them. CDR3 length: 9 residues. The germline CDR1 and CDR2 sequences are SQVTM and ANQGSEA. The CDR3 reads CSVENEQYV. DNA of the CDR3: TGCAGCGTTGAAAACGAGCAGTACGTC.

V and J are TRBV7-9 and TRBJ2-2, with D hard to call. The CDR3 spans 13 residues. The germline V gene encodes CDR1 SEHNR and CDR2 FQNEAQ (reference sequence). V lost 0 bases and J 5 bases, leaving 4 bases between the germline ends. For the CDR3, the DNA is TGTGCCAGCAGCTTAGCGTTAACCGGGGAGCTGTTTTTT. Its translation is CASSLALTGELFF.

The genes are TRBV3-1 (or the pseudogene TRBV3-2) and TRBJ1-6; possibly TRBD1 for D (5 bases). CDR1 and CDR2 (germline): LGHDT, YNNKEL (reference sequence). CDR3 length equals 15 residues. V was shortened by 4 bases and J by 5 bases, with 12 bases between the two germline ends. CDR3 loop: CASSPRQIHNSPLHF. The CDR3 DNA reads as TGTGCCAGCAGCCCCCGACAGATACATAATTCACCCCTCCACTTT.

The rearrangement joins TRBV20-1 to TRBJ2-1, with D perhaps being TRBD1 or TRBD2 (5 bases each). Germline V gene data show CDR1 as DFQATT and CDR2 as SNEGSKA (reference sequence). The CDR3 sequence is 14 residues long. V was trimmed by 3 bases and J by 8 bases, leaving 17 bases between them. The CDR3 bases are TGCAGTGCTAGTAGTCCGGGACGGAGGCATGAGCAGTTCTTC. Translation gives CSASSPGRRHEQFF.